This TCR beta chain was found in a study of T cells after yellow fever vaccination. About this clonotype itself: Its antigen is unidentified.

Universal primer sites and UMIs were introduced during 5'RACE template-switching synthesis of TCR cDNA. Using its own MiXCR run on the 5' RACE reads, TCRdb lists one record per CDR3 protein. The data show 550,000 or so distinct CDR3 sequences, about a fifth seen once. CDR3 length: 17 residues. The germline CDR1 and CDR2 sequences are SGHVS and FQNEAQ. After removal of 1 base from V and 5 bases from J, the junction contained 6 bases not matched to a gene. Study-level findings and limits: High-abundance clonotypes from the bulk population could contaminate FACS-sorted repertoires. Of the clonotypes, a small share occurred in both CD4 and CD8 compartments.

This chain uses TRBV7-8 with TRBJ2-3; 13 nucleotides agree with TRBD2. The sequencing used PBMCs, collected 15 days after the yellow fever booster vaccination. The sequence derives from a man aged 25 to 45 who received the YFV17D yellow fever vaccine. CDR3 residues: CASSLVGLAGEVDTQYF. The CDR3 coding sequence is TGTGCCAGCAGCTTAGTTGGACTAGCGGGAGAAGTAGATACGCAGTATTTT.